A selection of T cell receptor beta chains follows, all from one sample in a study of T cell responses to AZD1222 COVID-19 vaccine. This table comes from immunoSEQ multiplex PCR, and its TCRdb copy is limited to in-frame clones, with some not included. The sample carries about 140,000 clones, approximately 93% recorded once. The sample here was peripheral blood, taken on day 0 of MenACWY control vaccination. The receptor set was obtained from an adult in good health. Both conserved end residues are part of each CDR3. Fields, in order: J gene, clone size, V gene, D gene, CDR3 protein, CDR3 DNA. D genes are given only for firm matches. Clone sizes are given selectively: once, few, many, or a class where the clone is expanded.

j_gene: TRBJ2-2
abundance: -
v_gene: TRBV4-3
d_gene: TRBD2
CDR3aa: CASSQFSGGGPGELFF
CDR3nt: TGCGCCAGCAGCCAGTTTAGCGGGGGAGGACCCGGGGAGCTGTTTTTT

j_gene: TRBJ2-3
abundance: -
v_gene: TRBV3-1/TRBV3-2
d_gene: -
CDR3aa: CASSQGSGGTDTQYF
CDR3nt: TGTGCCAGCAGCCAAGGGTCGGGGGGCACAGATACGCAGTATTTT

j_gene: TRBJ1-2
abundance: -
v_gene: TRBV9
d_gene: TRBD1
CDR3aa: CASSVAYRGYGYTF
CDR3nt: TGTGCCAGCAGCGTAGCCTACAGGGGATATGGCTACACCTTC

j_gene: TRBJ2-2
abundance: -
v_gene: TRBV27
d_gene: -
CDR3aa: CASSLSTNTGELFF
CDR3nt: TGTGCCAGCAGTTTGTCGACGAACACCGGGGAGCTGTTTTTT

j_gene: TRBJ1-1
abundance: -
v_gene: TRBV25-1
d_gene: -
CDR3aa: CASSEPGGDLAFF
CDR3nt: TGTGCCAGCAGTGAACCGGGAGGGGATCTAGCTTTCTTT

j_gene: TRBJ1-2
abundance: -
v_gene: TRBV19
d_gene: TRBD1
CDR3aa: CASSRWGQGARDYGYTF
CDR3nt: TGTGCCAGTAGCAGATGGGGGCAGGGGGCGCGGGACTATGGCTACACCTTC

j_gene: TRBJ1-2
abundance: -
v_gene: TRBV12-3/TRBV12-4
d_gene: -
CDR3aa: CASKRQNYGYTF
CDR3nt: TGTGCCAGCAAGCGACAGAACTATGGCTACACCTTC

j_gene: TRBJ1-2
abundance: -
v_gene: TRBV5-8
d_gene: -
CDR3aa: CASSFVQGRGYGYTF
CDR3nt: TGTGCCAGCAGCTTTGTACAGGGACGCGGCTATGGCTACACCTTC

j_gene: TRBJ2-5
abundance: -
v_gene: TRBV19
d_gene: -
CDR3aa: CASSPNAVQETQYF
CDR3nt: TGTGCCAGTAGTCCTAACGCAGTACAAGAGACCCAGTACTTC

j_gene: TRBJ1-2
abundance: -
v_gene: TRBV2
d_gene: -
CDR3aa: CASRGAPNYGYTF
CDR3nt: TGTGCCAGCAGGGGAGCGCCGAACTATGGCTACACCTTC

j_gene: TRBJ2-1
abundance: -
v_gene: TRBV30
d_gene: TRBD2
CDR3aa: CAWSVGTSGLYNEQFF
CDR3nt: TGTGCCTGGAGTGTGGGGACTAGCGGACTATACAATGAGCAGTTCTTC

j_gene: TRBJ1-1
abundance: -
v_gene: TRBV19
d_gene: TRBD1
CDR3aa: CASSRQGDEYTEAFF
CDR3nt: TGTGCCAGTAGTAGACAGGGCGATGAGTACACTGAAGCTTTCTTT

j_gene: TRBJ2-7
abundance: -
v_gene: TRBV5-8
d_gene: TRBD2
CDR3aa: CASRTRLRTSYEQYF
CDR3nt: TGTGCCAGCCGGACTAGACTGCGGACCTCCTACGAGCAGTACTTC

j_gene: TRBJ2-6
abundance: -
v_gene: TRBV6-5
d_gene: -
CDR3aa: CASGQSGANVLTF
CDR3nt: TGTGCCAGCGGTCAATCTGGGGCCAACGTCCTGACTTTC

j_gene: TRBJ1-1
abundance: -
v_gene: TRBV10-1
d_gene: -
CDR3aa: CASGAGYQNTEAFF
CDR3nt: TGCGCCAGCGGAGCAGGATATCAAAACACTGAAGCTTTCTTT

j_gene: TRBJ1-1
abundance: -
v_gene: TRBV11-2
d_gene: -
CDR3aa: CASSPTAPAAFF
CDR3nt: TGTGCCAGCAGCCCAACAGCGCCGGCGGCTTTCTTT

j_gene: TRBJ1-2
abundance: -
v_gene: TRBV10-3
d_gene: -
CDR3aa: CAISEGRYGYTF
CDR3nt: TGTGCCATCAGTGAGGGAAGGTATGGCTACACCTTC

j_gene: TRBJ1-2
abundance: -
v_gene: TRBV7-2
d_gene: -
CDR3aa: CASSLAEDRTSLYGYTF
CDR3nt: TGTGCCAGCAGCTTAGCAGAAGACAGGACAAGCCTCTATGGCTACACCTTC

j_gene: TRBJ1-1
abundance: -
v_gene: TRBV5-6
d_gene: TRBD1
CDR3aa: CASSFGQAYYRNTEAFF
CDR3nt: TGTGCCAGCAGCTTTGGACAGGCGTATTATCGGAACACTGAAGCTTTCTTT

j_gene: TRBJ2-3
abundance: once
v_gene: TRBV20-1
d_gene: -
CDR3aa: CSAPTGSTQYF
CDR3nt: TGCAGTGCTCCCACGGGGTCTACGCAGTATTTT

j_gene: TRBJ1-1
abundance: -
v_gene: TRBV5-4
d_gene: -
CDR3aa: CASSLGQTNTEAFF
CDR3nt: TGTGCCAGCAGCTTGGGACAGACGAACACTGAAGCTTTCTTT

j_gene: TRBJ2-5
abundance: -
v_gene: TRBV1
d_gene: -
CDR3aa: CTSSPEIRTSGGETQYF
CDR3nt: TGCACCAGCAGCCCAGAGATTAGGACTAGCGGAGGGGAGACCCAGTACTTC

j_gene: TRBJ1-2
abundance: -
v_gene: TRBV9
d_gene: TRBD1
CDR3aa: CASSVDPSPQGAGGYTF
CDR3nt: TGTGCCAGCAGCGTAGATCCGAGCCCACAGGGGGCAGGGGGCTACACCTTC

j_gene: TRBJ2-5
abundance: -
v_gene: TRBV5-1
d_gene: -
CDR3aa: CASSYGLDEETQYF
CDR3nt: TGCGCCAGCAGCTATGGACTGGATGAAGAGACCCAGTACTTC

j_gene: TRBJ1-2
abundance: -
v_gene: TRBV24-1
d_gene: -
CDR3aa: CATSDLADNYGYTF
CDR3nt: TGTGCCACCAGTGATTTGGCAGATAACTATGGCTACACCTTC

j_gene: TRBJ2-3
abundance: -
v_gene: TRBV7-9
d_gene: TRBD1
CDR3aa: CASSPFRDGTGTDTQYF
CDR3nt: TGTGCCAGCAGCCCGTTCAGGGACGGGACAGGCACAGATACGCAGTATTTT

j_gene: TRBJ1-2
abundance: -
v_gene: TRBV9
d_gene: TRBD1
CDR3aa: CASRAGTGGWYGYTF
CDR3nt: TGTGCCAGCAGAGCCGGGACAGGGGGCTGGTATGGCTACACCTTC

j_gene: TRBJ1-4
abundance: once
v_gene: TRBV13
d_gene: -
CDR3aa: CASSIQGRGGEKLFF
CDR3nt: TGTGCCAGCAGCATTCAGGGTAGGGGAGGTGAAAAACTGTTTTTT

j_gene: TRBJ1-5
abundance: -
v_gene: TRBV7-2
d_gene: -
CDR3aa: CASSLSSGNSNQPQHF
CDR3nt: TGTGCCAGCAGCTTATCTTCGGGGAATAGCAATCAGCCCCAGCATTTT

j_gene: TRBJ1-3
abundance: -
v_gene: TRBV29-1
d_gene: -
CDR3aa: CSVELGGVGNTIYF
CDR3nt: TGCAGCGTTGAATTGGGGGGCGTTGGAAACACCATATATTTT

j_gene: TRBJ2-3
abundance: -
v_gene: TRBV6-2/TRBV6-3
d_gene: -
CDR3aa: CASSPRTDTQYF
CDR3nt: TGTGCCAGCAGTCCCCGCACAGATACGCAGTATTTT

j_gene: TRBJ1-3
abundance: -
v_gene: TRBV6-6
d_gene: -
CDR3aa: CASSLGETGNTIYF
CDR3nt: TGTGCCAGCAGTTTGGGGGAAACTGGAAACACCATATATTTT

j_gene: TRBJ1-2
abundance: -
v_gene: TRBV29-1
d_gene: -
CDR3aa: CSSQGPGYTF
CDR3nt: TGCAGCTCCCAGGGTCCGGGCTACACCTTC

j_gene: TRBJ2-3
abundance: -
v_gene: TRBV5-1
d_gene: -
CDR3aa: CASSLSSGGGTDTQYF
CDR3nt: TGCGCCAGCAGCTTGTCTTCCGGGGGTGGCACAGATACGCAGTATTTT

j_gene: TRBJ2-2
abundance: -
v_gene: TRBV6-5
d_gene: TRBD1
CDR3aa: CAFRDRSLNTGELFF
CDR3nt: TGTGCCTTCAGGGACAGGTCTTTGAACACCGGGGAGCTGTTTTTT

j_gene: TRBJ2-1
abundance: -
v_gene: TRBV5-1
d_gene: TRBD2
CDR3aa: CASFGGGRHNEQFF
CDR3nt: TGCGCCAGCTTTGGGGGAGGGCGGCACAATGAGCAGTTCTTC

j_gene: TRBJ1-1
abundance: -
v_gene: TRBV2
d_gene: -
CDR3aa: CASTLPGALFGTEAFF
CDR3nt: TGTGCCAGCACCCTCCCGGGGGCGTTGTTTGGAACTGAAGCTTTCTTT

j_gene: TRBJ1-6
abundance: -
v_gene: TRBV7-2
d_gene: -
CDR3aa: CASSLRGRSSPLHF
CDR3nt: TGTGCCAGCAGCTTACGGGGTCGTAGTTCACCCCTCCACTTT

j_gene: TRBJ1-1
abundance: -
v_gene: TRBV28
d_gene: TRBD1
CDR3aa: CASSPRQGGAEAFF
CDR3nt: TGTGCCAGCAGTCCGCGACAGGGAGGTGCTGAAGCTTTCTTT

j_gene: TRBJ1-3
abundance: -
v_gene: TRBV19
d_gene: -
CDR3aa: CASMVAVSGNTIYF
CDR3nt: TGTGCCAGTATGGTCGCGGTCAGTGGAAACACCATATATTTT

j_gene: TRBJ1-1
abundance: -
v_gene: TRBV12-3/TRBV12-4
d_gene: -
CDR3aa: CASSFGRVTEAFF
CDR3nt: TGTGCCAGCAGTTTCGGCAGGGTCACTGAAGCTTTCTTT

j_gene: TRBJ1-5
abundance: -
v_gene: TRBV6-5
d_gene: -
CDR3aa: CASTTGGAAGQPQHF
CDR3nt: TGTGCCAGCACCACGGGGGGGGCGGCGGGTCAGCCCCAGCATTTT

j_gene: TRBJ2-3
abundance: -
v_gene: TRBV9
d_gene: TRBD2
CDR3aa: CASSVDLAGGPGTDTQYF
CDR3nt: TGTGCCAGCAGCGTAGATCTAGCGGGAGGGCCGGGCACAGATACGCAGTATTTT

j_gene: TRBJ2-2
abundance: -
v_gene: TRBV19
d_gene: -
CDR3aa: CASTDPGLYAGELFF
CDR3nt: TGTGCCAGTACCGATCCGGGGCTTTATGCCGGGGAGCTGTTTTTT

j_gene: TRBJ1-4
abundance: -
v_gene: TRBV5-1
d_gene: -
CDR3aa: CASSLALQQNEKLFF
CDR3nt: TGCGCCAGCAGCTTGGCTCTTCAGCAAAATGAAAAACTGTTTTTT

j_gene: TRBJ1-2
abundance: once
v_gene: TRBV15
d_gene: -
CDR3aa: CATSGENYGYTF
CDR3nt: TGTGCCACCAGCGGGGAGAACTATGGCTACACCTTC

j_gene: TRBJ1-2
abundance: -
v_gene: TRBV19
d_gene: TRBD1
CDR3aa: CASRRTGGFYGYTF
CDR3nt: TGTGCCAGTAGAAGAACAGGGGGCTTCTATGGCTACACCTTC

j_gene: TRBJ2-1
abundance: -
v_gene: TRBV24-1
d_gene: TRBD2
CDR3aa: CATSDASGGFDNEQFF
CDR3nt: TGTGCCACCAGTGACGCTAGCGGGGGGTTCGACAATGAGCAGTTCTTC

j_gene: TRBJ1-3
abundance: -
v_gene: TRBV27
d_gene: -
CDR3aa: CASSSHGRSSGNTIYF
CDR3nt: TGTGCCAGCAGTTCGCATGGACGGAGCTCTGGAAACACCATATATTTT

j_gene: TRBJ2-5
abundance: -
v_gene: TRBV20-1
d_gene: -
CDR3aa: CSASTEETQYF
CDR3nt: TGCAGTGCTAGTACCGAAGAGACCCAGTACTTC

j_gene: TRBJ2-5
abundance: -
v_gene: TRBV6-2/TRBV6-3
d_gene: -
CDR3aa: CASSPTGRAWQETQYF
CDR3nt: TGTGCCAGCAGCCCTACAGGGAGGGCATGGCAAGAGACCCAGTACTTC

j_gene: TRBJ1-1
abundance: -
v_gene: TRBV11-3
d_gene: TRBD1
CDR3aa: CASSIITGAEAFF
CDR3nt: TGTGCCAGCAGCATAATCACAGGGGCCGAAGCTTTCTTT

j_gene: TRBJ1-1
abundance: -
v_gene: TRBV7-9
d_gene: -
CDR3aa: CASSLAMLGTEAFF
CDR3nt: TGTGCCAGCAGCTTAGCTATGTTGGGCACTGAAGCTTTCTTT

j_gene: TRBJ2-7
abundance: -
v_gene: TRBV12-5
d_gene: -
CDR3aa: CASGLGQYGTYEQYF
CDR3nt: TGTGCTAGTGGTTTGGGGCAGTATGGGACCTACGAGCAGTACTTC

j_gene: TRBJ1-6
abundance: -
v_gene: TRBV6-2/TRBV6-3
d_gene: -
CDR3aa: CASSSTGTSNSPLHF
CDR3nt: TGTGCCAGCAGTTCCACCGGGACAAGTAATTCACCCCTCCACTTT

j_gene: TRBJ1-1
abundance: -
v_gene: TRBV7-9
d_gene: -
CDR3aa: CASSTSGRERNTEAFF
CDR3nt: TGTGCCAGCAGCACCAGCGGGAGGGAGCGAAACACTGAAGCTTTCTTT

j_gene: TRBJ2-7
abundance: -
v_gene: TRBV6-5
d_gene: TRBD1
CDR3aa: CASSSPGTGTYEQYF
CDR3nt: TGTGCCAGCAGCTCTCCCGGGACAGGGACCTACGAGCAGTACTTC

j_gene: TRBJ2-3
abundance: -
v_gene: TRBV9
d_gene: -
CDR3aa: CASGPQGGTDTQYF
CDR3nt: TGTGCCAGCGGGCCCCAGGGTGGCACAGATACGCAGTATTTT

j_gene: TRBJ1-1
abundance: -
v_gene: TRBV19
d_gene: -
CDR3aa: CASSHRAQNTEAFF
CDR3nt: TGTGCCAGTAGTCACAGGGCGCAGAACACTGAAGCTTTCTTT

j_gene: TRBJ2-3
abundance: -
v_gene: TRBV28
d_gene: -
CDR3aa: CASSLLAGADTQYF
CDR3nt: TGTGCCAGCAGTTTGCTAGCAGGAGCAGATACGCAGTATTTT